The T cell receptor (beta chain) described here comes from a study of blood T cell repertoires in COVID-19. J was trimmed by 7 bases and V by 1 base; bases with no gene match: 2. The CDR3 extends over 16 amino acids. Germline V CDR1 and CDR2: LGHDT, YNNKEL (reference sequence). Data came from immunoSEQ multiplex PCR; TCRdb stores just in-frame clones and leaves some out. Of under 200,000 clones listed, around nine tenths are singletons. This TCR came from a man younger than 35 with active or convalescent COVID-19. This sequence joins TRBV3-1 (or the pseudogene TRBV3-2) and TRBJ2-1; 15 bases fit TRBD2. Sequences were obtained from peripheral blood. The CDR3 nucleotides read TGTGCCAGCAGCCAAGGGACTAGCGGGGGGGATAATGAGCAGTTCTTC. Amino acids: CASSQGTSGGDNEQFF.